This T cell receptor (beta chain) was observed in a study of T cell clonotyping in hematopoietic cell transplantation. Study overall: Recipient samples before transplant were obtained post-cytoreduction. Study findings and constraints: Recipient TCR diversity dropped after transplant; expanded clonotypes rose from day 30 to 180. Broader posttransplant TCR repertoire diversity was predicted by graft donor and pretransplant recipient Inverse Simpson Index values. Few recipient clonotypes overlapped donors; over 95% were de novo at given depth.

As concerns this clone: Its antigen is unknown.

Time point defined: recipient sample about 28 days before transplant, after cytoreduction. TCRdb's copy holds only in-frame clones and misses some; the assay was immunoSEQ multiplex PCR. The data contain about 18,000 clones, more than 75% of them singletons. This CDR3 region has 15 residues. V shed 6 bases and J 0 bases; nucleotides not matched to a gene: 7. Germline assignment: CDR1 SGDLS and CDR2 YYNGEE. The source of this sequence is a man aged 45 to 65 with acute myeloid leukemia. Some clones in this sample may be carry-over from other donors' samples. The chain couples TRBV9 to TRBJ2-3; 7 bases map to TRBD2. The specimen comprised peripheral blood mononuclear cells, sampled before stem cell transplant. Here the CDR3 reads CASTKAGTSTDTQYF. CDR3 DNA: TGTGCCAGCACCAAAGCGGGAACTAGCACAGATACGCAGTATTTT.